The 18 T cell receptor beta chains reported below all come from one sample, sequenced in a study of Tregs in tolerant kidney transplant recipients. TCRdb's copy holds only in-frame clones and misses some; the assay was immunoSEQ multiplex PCR. The sample shows roughly 64,000 clones, under 98% of them seen only once. This material consisted of Tregs from blood, taken before the transplant. These receptors originate from a human donor who received a combined kidney and bone marrow transplant.

This chain links TRBV4-3 with TRBJ2-1; 7 bases are shared with TRBD2. The length of the CDR3 is 14 residues. Looked up from germline, CDR1 is LGHNA and CDR2 is YSLEER. After removal of 2 bases from V and 12 bases from J, the junction contained 10 bases not matched to a gene. CDR3 in DNA: TGCGCCAGCAGCCAACCCTCTTCTGGCGGGAGGCAGTTCTTC. It codes for CASSQPSSGGRQFF.

V gene TRBV5-1 combines with J gene TRBJ2-3, with D possibly being TRBD2 (5 bases). The CDR3 runs to 14 residues. V lost 2 bases and J lost 5, with 12 bases in between. Germline CDR1 SGHRS, CDR2 YFSETQ. CDR3 sequence reads: CASSFEGDGDTQYF. CDR3 DNA sequence: TGCGCCAGCAGCTTTGAGGGAGACGGAGATACGCAGTATTTT. The entire variable domain, with the rest obtained from reference TRBV5-1 and TRBJ2-3, is as follows: KAGVTQTPRYLIKTRGQQVTLSCSPISGHRSVSWYQQTPGQGLQFLFEYFSETQRNKGNFPGRFSGRQFSNSRSEMNVSTLELGDSALYLCASSFEGDGDTQYFGPGTRLTVL.

This rearrangement joins TRBV5-1 to TRBJ1-3, with 7 bases fitting TRBD1. The CDR3 totals 16 residues. Germline assignment: CDR1 SGHRS and CDR2 YFSETQ. After removal of 0 bases from V and 2 bases from J, the junction contained 5 bases not matched to a gene. Written as DNA, the CDR3 is TGCGCCAGCAGCTTGGTGCAGGGGGGAACTGGAAACACCATATATTTT. This codes for CASSLVQGGTGNTIYF.

The J gene is TRBJ2-1, the V gene TRBV9; 11 positions agree with TRBD2. Germline-derived CDR1 and CDR2 are SGDLS and YYNGEE. V trimming: 2 bases; J trimming: 7 bases; junction bases outside the gene matches: 2. The CDR3 is 14 residues long. The CDR3 loop reads CASSVASGRNEQFF. The CDR3 DNA reads as TGTGCCAGCAGCGTGGCTAGCGGGAGGAATGAGCAGTTCTTC.

In this sample, this clone turned up a few times. The rearrangement uses TRBV5-6 and TRBJ1-1; perhaps TRBD1 as D (6 bases). Trimming took 4 bases from V and 11 from J, leaving 18 bases between them. The CDR3 sequence is 13 residues long. CDR1 SGHDT and CDR2 YYEEEE come from the germline V gene. The CDR3 loop is CASSKGQLTEAFF. In nucleotides, the CDR3 is TGTGCCAGCAGCAAGGGACAACTCACAGAGGCTTTCTTT.

The rearrangement joins TRBV11-3 to TRBJ2-5; 11 nucleotides line up with TRBD1. The CDR3 covers 15 residues. CDR1 is SGHNT and CDR2 is YENEEA in the germline V gene. J was trimmed by 5 bases and V by 5 bases; bases with no gene match: 7. CDR3 in amino acids: CASSRRTGGDETQYF. CDR3 nucleotide sequence: TGTGCCAGCAGCCGAAGGACAGGGGGCGATGAGACCCAGTACTTC.

V gene TRBV29-1 combines with J gene TRBJ2-3, with 8 bases lining up with TRBD2. CDR3 length: 15 residues. The V segment lost 7 bases and the J segment 2 bases; nucleotides outside the gene matches: 11. The germline CDR1 and CDR2 sequences are SQVTM and ANQGSEA. DNA for the CDR3: TGCAGCGCCCTGCGATACGGGGGGGCCACAGATACGCAGTATTTT. Its protein is CSALRYGGATDTQYF.

The chain joins TRBV5-1 to TRBJ2-2, with D perhaps TRBD2 (5 bases). This CDR3 spans 17 amino acids. The germline CDR1 and CDR2 sequences are SGHRS and YFSETQ. Trimming pared 4 bases from V and 1 base from J, leaving 17 bases between. The CDR3: CASSPPPRAGNTGELFF. CDR3 sequence (DNA): TGCGCCAGCAGCCCCCCCCCAAGGGCGGGGAACACCGGGGAGCTGTTTTTT.

The chain uses TRBV5-4 and TRBJ2-2; 7 positions agree with TRBD1. Trimming took 4 bases from V and 4 from J; bases not matched to a gene: 4. Germline CDR1 SGHNT, CDR2 YYREEE (reference sequence). CDR3 length: 14 residues. The CDR3 DNA reads TGTGCCAGCAGCCCGGGACAGATCACCGGGGAGCTGTTTTTT. It encodes CASSPGQITGELFF.

The chain employs TRBV29-1 and TRBJ2-3; 8 bases line up with TRBD2. Germline V gene sequence: CDR1 SQVTM, CDR2 ANQGSEA. V trimming: 2 bases; J trimming: 3 bases; junction bases outside the gene matches: 4. CDR3 length: 14 amino acids. This CDR3 reads CSVERLAGTDTQYF. CDR3 bases: TGCAGCGTTGAAAGATTAGCGGGGACAGATACGCAGTATTTT.

The gene calls are TRBV7-2 and TRBJ2-3; TRBD2 matches at 13 bases. There are 17 residues in the CDR3. From germline, CDR1 is SGHTA and CDR2 FQGNSA. J was trimmed by 5 bases and V by 4 bases; bases with no gene match: 9. The CDR3 coding sequence is TGTGCCAGCAGCTCAGTACTAGCGGGGGGGCGGGGAGATACGCAGTATTTT. Encoded protein: CASSSVLAGGRGDTQYF.

The V call is TRBV4-2, the J call TRBJ2-7; 10 nucleotides agree with TRBD2. Unmatched junction bases numbered 11, after V lost 0 bases and J lost 3 bases. The CDR3 loop spans 18 amino acids. Germline lookup yields CDR1 LGHNA and CDR2 YNFKEQ. The CDR3 DNA reads TGTGCCAGCAGCCAAGATCTGGCTAGCGGGGGTGGGGACTACGAGCAGTACTTC. The encoded protein is CASSQDLASGGGDYEQYF.

The V call is TRBV5-1, the J call TRBJ1-1, with 9 positions matching TRBD1. The V gene end was trimmed by 3 bases and the J gene end by 5 bases; junction bases not matched to a gene: 11. The CDR3 is 16 amino acids. Looked up from germline, CDR1 is SGHRS and CDR2 is YFSETQ. CDR3 sequence reads: CASSSTRTGELTEAFF. The DNA for the CDR3 is TGCGCCAGCAGCTCTACCAGGACAGGGGAGCTGACTGAAGCTTTCTTT. Full variable domain (remainder filled in from reference TRBV5-1 and TRBJ1-1): KAGVTQTPRYLIKTRGQQVTLSCSPISGHRSVSWYQQTPGQGLQFLFEYFSETQRNKGNFPGRFSGRQFSNSRSEMNVSTLELGDSALYLCASSSTRTGELTEAFFGQGTRLTVV.

V is TRBV5-1 and J is TRBJ2-2; D possibly corresponds to TRBD1 (6 bases). Germline V lookup: CDR1 SGHRS, CDR2 YFSETQ. CDR3 size: 15 residues. The V gene lost 0 bases and the J gene lost 3 bases, with 9 bases spanning the gap. CDR3 in amino acids: CASSLEGGDTGELFF. Written as DNA, the CDR3 is TGCGCCAGCAGCTTGGAAGGGGGAGACACCGGGGAGCTGTTTTTT.

The chain links TRBV4-2 to TRBJ2-3; D is unclear. V was clipped by 1 base and J by 0 bases, with 8 bases between them. The CDR3 has 15 amino acids. The germline V gene has CDR1 LGHNA and CDR2 YNFKEQ. CDR3 loop: CASSQGHHSTDTQYF. CDR3 coding DNA: TGTGCCAGCAGCCAAGGGCACCATAGCACAGATACGCAGTATTTT.

V and J are TRBV9 and TRBJ2-4; D might be TRBD1 (5 bases). Trimming removed 3 bases at V and 8 bases at J, with 9 bases between. The CDR3 covers 12 residues. Germline V CDR1 and CDR2: SGDLS, YYNGEE. Here the CDR3 DNA reads TGTGCCAGCAGCGGGGGCGCCTACATTCAGTACTTC. Protein sequence: CASSGGAYIQYF.

The gene calls are TRBV12-5 and TRBJ2-3, with 13 bases that match TRBD2. V gave up 2 bases and J gave up 5 bases; unmatched junction bases: 10. The length of the CDR3 is 18 residues. The germline V gene has CDR1 LGHNT and CDR2 FRNRAP. In nucleotides, the CDR3 is TGTGCTAGTGGTTTGCCCTCCGGGACTAGCGGGAAGAGAGATACGCAGTATTTT. Protein product: CASGLPSGTSGKRDTQYF.

The CDR3 reads CASSAGQYYEQYF. In DNA, the CDR3 is TGTGCCAGCTCAGCGGGACAGTACTACGAGCAGTACTTC. V is TRBV18 and J is TRBJ2-7, with D perhaps matching TRBD1 (7 bases). Trimming pared 5 bases from V and 3 bases from J, leaving 11 bases between. There are 13 residues in the CDR3. CDR1 is KGHSH and CDR2 is LQKENI in the germline V gene.